The T cell receptor delta chain described here comes from a study of delta chains in infants with herpesvirus infections listed by TCRdb under 2023. Some background on the complete study: From birth, the study prospectively followed a Ugandan infant birth cohort to characterize gammadelta T cell responses to primary cytomegalovirus (CMV) infection. Infant blood samples were grouped into approximate age categories of 1.5, 4, 8 and 12 months. The study looked for a public fetal Vdelta1/Vgamma8 gammadelta TCR clonotype in infants infected with CMV after birth. gammadelta TCRs were sequenced from PBMC of 18 CMV-infected infants (one congenitally infected) and roughly eight CMV-uninfected infants with enough sample available. Previously published Belgian fetal and cord blood gammadelta TCR data were included only for comparison and were not generated in this cohort.

The full study reports these points: Within Vdelta1 cells, the frequency of the public clonotype appeared to be inversely correlated with age at infection and to decay rapidly, seemingly not persisting past roughly two months. The authors noted a small sample size and no race- or environment-matched controls, since nearly all Ugandans acquire CMV before adulthood. Of approximately 17 CMV-infected infants, several carried the public Vdelta1 clonotype: three infants infected postnatally before 120 days of age and the congenitally infected infant. Detection of the public clonotype was limited to the first time point after infection, and the public clonotype was not found in uninfected infants or in infants infected after 120 days. In CMV-uninfected infants, the public clonotype might still exist at levels below the detection limit.

Libraries were built with RT-PCR. To generate TCR cDNA, PBMC RNA underwent reverse transcription with SuperScript II using gamma-chain- and delta-chain-specific primers. After purification with AMPure XP beads, the cDNA was amplified and indexed with Illumina adapters using the Nextera XT Index Kit. gammadelta TCR libraries were sequenced on an Illumina MiSeq with a V2 300-cycle kit. The study's processing was this. Using MiXCR v2.1.12, CDR3 sequences were assembled, and reads were mapped onto D, J and V genes obtained from GenBank. Repertoire analyses of the CDR3 clonotypes were performed with VDJtools v1.2.1. TCRdb called clones from the public reads with CATT, and repeated DNA sequences were later combined into one row. TCRdb assigned the V and J calls; the authors' analysis was not used. This sample lists several hundred delta-chain clones; over 60% were detected once. The ten largest clones add up to 50% to 75% of the sample.

Infants were enrolled after their mothers, pregnant women receiving prenatal care in Kampala, Uganda, were recruited, and documentation of maternal HIV status was required. Home visits to families took place weekly, and collection of infant clinical information, oral swabs and peripheral blood began at 6 weeks of age and was repeated every 4 months after that. Blood was drawn into heparin tubes, and PBMC were separated by Ficoll-Paque density gradient centrifugation and then cryopreserved. A word on this clone: This receptor's antigen is unknown. A read error is likely here: a far larger clone is one base away. The sample carries other DNA sequences with the same CDR3.

From the cysteine through the phenylalanine, the CDR3 covers 21 amino acids. Kept here is only the CDR3 DNA, which spans 63 bases and is read in frame from base 1. The junction shows trimming of 5 bases on V and 1 base on J, plus 32 bases between the germline ends. Looking up the germline V gene yields CDR1 TSWWSYY and CDR2 QGS. Sequenced here: peripheral blood, sampled at time point 2 of longitudinal follow-up. The chain links TRDV1 with TRDJ1; a weak D assignment points to TRDD3 (7 bases agree). The origin of this receptor is a human donor who was a Ugandan infant, either HIV-exposed or HIV-unexposed (not recorded which). The sequenced DNA: TGTGCTCTTGGGTCAAGCCTTCCGAACCTACTGGGGATGGGGGTCACCGATAAACTCATCTTT. Its amino acids are CALGSSLPNLLGMGVTDKLIF.